The 28 T cell receptor beta chains below all came from one sample that was sequenced in a study of TIL therapy for anti-PD-1-resistant metastatic lung cancer. The immunoSEQ assay was v3. Using immunoSEQ multiplex PCR, the repertoire was profiled, and TCRdb retains in-frame clones only, with some absent. The repertoire holds 50,000 to 65,000 clones, with around 69% as singletons. The time point is: pre-treatment sample, taken before nivolumab and TIL therapy. The sequencing used blood, collected at baseline. These receptors were collected from a person aged 25-85 years with non-small cell lung cancer.

The chain's CDR3 is CASSLLNTEAFF. The CDR3 DNA reads as TGTGCCAGCAGTTTACTGAACACTGAAGCTTTCTTT. The V and J genes are TRBV28 and TRBJ1-1; D ambiguous. This CDR3 is 12 amino acids long. The V gene lost 2 bases and the J gene lost 0 bases, with 1 base spanning the gap. Germline V lookup: CDR1 MDHEN, CDR2 SYDVKM.

This clone showed up just a few times. The chain recombines TRBV2 with TRBJ2-6; D call uncertain. There are 13 residues in the CDR3. Germline CDR1 reads SNHLY; CDR2 reads FYNNEI. Trimming took 7 bases from V and 1 from J, leaving 5 bases between them. CDR3 region: CASMLSGANVLTF. CDR3 nucleotides: TGTGCCAGCATGTTGTCTGGGGCCAACGTCCTGACTTTC. Using reference TRBV2 and TRBJ2-6 for the parts outside the CDR3, the full variable domain is EPEVTQTPSHQVTQMGQEVILRCVPISNHLYFYWYRQILGQKVEFLVSFYNNEISEKSEIFDDQFSVERPDGSNFTLKIRSTKLEDSAMYFCASMLSGANVLTFGAGSRLTVL.

This sequence joins TRBV6-1 and TRBJ1-1; no firm D call. Germline values: CDR1 MNHNS, CDR2 SASEGT. Between the trimmed V and J ends, which lost 4 bases and 5 bases, there was a span of 11 bases. The CDR3 runs to 13 residues. The CDR3: CASSAERVTEAFF. CDR3 coding DNA: TGTGCCAGCAGTGCGGAGAGGGTAACTGAAGCTTTCTTT.

V gene TRBV6-1 combines with J gene TRBJ2-5; D remains ambiguous. Trimming took off 6 bases at V and 5 bases at J, with 10 bases between the two ends. The germline CDR1 and CDR2 sequences are MNHNS and SASEGT. The CDR3 is 12 residues long. The CDR3 is CASRKGWETQYF. The CDR3 DNA follows: TGTGCCAGCAGAAAGGGATGGGAGACCCAGTACTTC.

This rearrangement joins TRBV19 to TRBJ2-7; D is ambiguous. The CDR3 sequence is 16 residues long. Looked up from germline, CDR1 is LNHDA and CDR2 is SQIVND (reference sequence). V lost 5 bases to trimming and J lost 1 base, with 18 bases between them. CDR3 in amino acids: CASSPAVGTSSYEQYF. CDR3 bases: TGTGCCAGTAGTCCCGCGGTCGGCACGTCGTCCTACGAGCAGTACTTC.

The V call is TRBV11-2, the J call TRBJ1-5, with 11 bases matching TRBD1. The CDR3 is 13 amino acids. Germline CDR1 is SGHAT and CDR2 is FQNNGV. V was pared by 8 bases and J by 4 bases, with 1 base of the junction left unmatched. The chain's CDR3 is CASGQGANQPQHF. The CDR3 region has the DNA TGTGCCAGCGGACAGGGGGCAAATCAGCCCCAGCATTTT.

The chain couples TRBV2 to TRBJ2-7; 8 nucleotides match TRBD2. This CDR3 has 13 amino acids. Germline V gene sequence: CDR1 SNHLY, CDR2 FYNNEI. Trimming at V came to 6 bases and at J to 4 bases, leaving 5 bases not matched to a gene. This CDR3 is CASRSSGTYEQYF. CDR3 in DNA: TGTGCCAGCAGGAGTAGCGGGACGTACGAGCAGTACTTC.

The rearrangement links TRBV7-2 to TRBJ2-7; 10 bases line up with TRBD1. The CDR3 spans 14 residues. Per the germline V gene, CDR1 is SGHTA and CDR2 is FQGNSA. Germline trimming cut 5 bases from V and 6 bases from J; bases unmatched to any gene: 7. The CDR3: CASSPSGTGVEQYF. The CDR3 region has the DNA TGTGCCAGCAGCCCATCCGGGACAGGGGTCGAGCAGTACTTC.

The rearrangement joins TRBV5-1 to TRBJ1-4; D ambiguous. CDR3 size: 13 residues. The germline CDR1 and CDR2 sequences are SGHRS and YFSETQ. The germline V and J ends were trimmed by 4 bases and 7 bases, with 11 bases remaining between them. The DNA of the CDR3 is TGCGCCAGCAGCAGGGAGGGAACTGAAAAACTGTTTTTT. The encoded protein is CASSREGTEKLFF.

This clone was seen only a few times. The rearrangement uses TRBV29-1 and TRBJ2-7, with a weak D call TRBD1 (5 bases). Germline lookup yields CDR1 SQVTM and CDR2 ANQGSEA. This CDR3 has 15 amino acids. The ends were cut back, 3 bases at V and 1 base at J, with 16 bases in the middle. CDR3 sequence: CSVDIMTGASYEQYF. CDR3 DNA: TGCAGCGTTGATATTATGACTGGGGCTTCCTACGAGCAGTACTTC.

The V gene is TRBV7-8, the J gene TRBJ2-7, with D maybe TRBD1 (5 bases). The V gene lost 3 bases and the J gene lost 2 bases, with 11 bases spanning the gap. The CDR3 covers 14 residues. The germline gives CDR1 SGHVS, CDR2 FQNEAQ. CDR3 nucleotide sequence: TGTGCCAGCAGCTTTGTCAGGGCGCCCTACGAGCAGTACTTC. Its protein is CASSFVRAPYEQYF.

This chain links TRBV5-5 with TRBJ1-1; no clear D gene. This CDR3 spans 13 amino acids. The germline V gene has CDR1 SGHKS and CDR2 YYEKEE (reference sequence). V dropped 3 bases and J dropped 3 bases, with 9 bases sitting between them. The DNA of the CDR3 is TGTGCCAGCAGCTACGGTCTCCACACTGAAGCTTTCTTT. Translated, it gives CASSYGLHTEAFF.

The chain recombines TRBV14 with TRBJ1-4, with TRBD1 as a possible D gene (5 bases). Trimming cost V 1 base and J 8 bases, with 17 bases left between them. The CDR3 is 16 amino acids. Germline values: CDR1 SGHDN, CDR2 FVKESK. CDR3 protein: CASSQVSARVSEKLFF. The CDR3 nucleotides are TGTGCCAGCAGCCAAGTTTCCGCCAGGGTCAGCGAAAAACTGTTTTTT. Using reference TRBV14 and TRBJ1-4 for the parts outside the CDR3, the full variable domain is EAGVTQFPSHSVIEKGQTVTLRCDPISGHDNLYWYRRVMGKEIKFLLHFVKESKQDESGMPNNRFLAERTGGTYSTLKVQPAELEDSGVYFCASSQVSARVSEKLFFGSGTQLSVL.

The CDR3 protein is CASKAQGASNQPQHF. The CDR3 DNA follows: TGTGCCAGCAAGGCCCAGGGGGCTAGTAATCAGCCCCAGCATTTT. This chain links TRBV6-1 with TRBJ1-5; 8 bases are a match to TRBD1. Germline values: CDR1 MNHNS, CDR2 SASEGT. This CDR3 contains 15 residues. V trimming: 7 bases; J trimming: 4 bases; junction bases outside the gene matches: 9.

V gene TRBV29-1 combines with J gene TRBJ2-3; 7 bases are shared with TRBD2. Germline V gene data show CDR1 as SQVTM and CDR2 as ANQGSEA. V was pared by 5 bases and J by 0 bases, with 5 bases of the junction left unmatched. The CDR3 has 14 amino acids. As DNA, the CDR3 is TGCAGCGTTTCAGCGGGAACCAGCACAGATACGCAGTATTTT. Protein: CSVSAGTSTDTQYF.

The chain employs TRBV6-6 and TRBJ2-7, with D perhaps matching TRBD1 or TRBD2 (6 bases each). V shed 6 bases and J shed 5 bases, with 20 bases lying between them. CDR1 is MNHNY, CDR2 SVGAGI, per germline (reference sequence). The CDR3 loop spans 15 amino acids. This chain's CDR3 is CASRDLGTGRNEQYF. The DNA for the CDR3 is TGTGCCAGCAGGGACTTGGGAACAGGGAGGAACGAGCAGTACTTC.

This sequence joins TRBV6-1 and TRBJ1-6, with TRBD1 as a possible D gene (6 bases). CDR3 length: 17 amino acids. Germline V gene data show CDR1 as MNHNS and CDR2 as SASEGT. V lost 1 base to trimming and J lost 0 bases, with 10 bases between them. In DNA form, the CDR3 reads TGTGCCAGCAGTGAAGGGACAGTGAGCTCCTATAATTCACCCCTCCACTTT. It specifies CASSEGTVSSYNSPLHF.

This chain connects TRBV14 to TRBJ1-2; D might be TRBD1 (5 bases). Trimming cost V 4 bases and J 7 bases, with 13 bases left between them. Germline lookup yields CDR1 SGHDN and CDR2 FVKESK. The CDR3 has 13 residues. The CDR3 protein is CASSPQVEGGYTF. The CDR3 DNA sequence: TGTGCCAGCAGCCCACAGGTGGAGGGTGGCTACACCTTC.

J is TRBJ2-5 and V is TRBV7-8, with D unresolved. V lost 0 bases and J lost 5, with 13 bases in between. Germline CDR1 SGHVS, CDR2 FQNEAQ. The CDR3 runs to 15 residues. The CDR3 DNA reads as TGTGCCAGCAGCTTAGCGTTCAGGTTGGCTGAGACCCAGTACTTC. Protein sequence: CASSLAFRLAETQYF. Looking up the rest from reference TRBV7-8 and TRBJ2-5 gives the full variable domain: GAGVSQSPRYKVAKRGQDVALRCDPISGHVSLFWYQQALGQGPEFLTYFQNEAQLDKSGLPSDRFFAERPEGSVSTLKIQRTQQEDSAVYLCASSLAFRLAETQYFGPGTRLLVL.

This clone was seen just once. This chain uses TRBV19 with TRBJ1-1, with TRBD1 as a possible D gene (6 bases). Between the trimmed V and J ends, which lost 3 bases and 3 bases, there was a span of 17 bases. The CDR3 runs 16 residues. Per the germline V gene, CDR1 is LNHDA and CDR2 is SQIVND (reference sequence). In DNA, the CDR3 is TGTGCCAGTAGTATTCAGGCTGGACAGAGAGACACTGAAGCTTTCTTT. Amino acids: CASSIQAGQRDTEAFF.

The chain couples TRBV6-6 to TRBJ2-7; TRBD1 is a possible D gene (5 bases). CDR1 is MNHNY, CDR2 SVGAGI, per germline (reference sequence). V was cut by 2 bases and J by 0 bases, with 11 bases left in between. The CDR3 has 15 residues. CDR3 DNA: TGTGCCAGCAGTTACGAAGGGGATTACTCCTACGAGCAGTACTTC. Its translation is CASSYEGDYSYEQYF.

This chain uses TRBV6-5 with TRBJ2-2, with 8 bases matching TRBD1. The trim removed 7 bases at V and 9 bases at J, leaving 7 bases unmatched. Germline lookup yields CDR1 MNHEY and CDR2 SVGAGI. There are 13 residues in the CDR3. The CDR3 sequence: CASTGQAARELFF. The CDR3 nucleotides are TGTGCCAGCACGGGACAGGCGGCCCGGGAGCTGTTTTTT.

J is TRBJ2-2 and V is TRBV28, with a tentative D call TRBD1 (7 bases). Trimming left V 3 bases short and J 6 bases short, with 17 bases between. The CDR3 has 16 residues. Germline V gives CDR1 MDHEN, CDR2 SYDVKM. The DNA of the CDR3 is TGTGCCAGCAGTTTGTTCGCAGGGGGGATTCCCGGGGAGCTGTTTTTT. Its protein is CASSLFAGGIPGELFF.

This clone was counted a few times. This chain joins TRBV28 and TRBJ1-5; D remains ambiguous. This CDR3 is 16 amino acids long. V lost 5 bases to trimming and J lost 0 bases, with 14 bases between them. Germline values: CDR1 MDHEN, CDR2 SYDVKM. CDR3 sequence: CASSPFGRDSNQPQHF. DNA of the CDR3: TGTGCCAGCAGTCCGTTCGGGAGAGATAGCAATCAGCCCCAGCATTTT.

The rearrangement joins TRBV29-1 to TRBJ1-5; TRBD1 agrees at 9 bases. Germline V CDR1 and CDR2: SQVTM, ANQGSEA. V dropped 6 bases and J dropped 6; count of bases not matched to a gene: 6. This CDR3 is built from 13 residues. The CDR3 loop reads CSVTQGAGQPQHF. CDR3 nucleotides: TGCAGCGTAACACAGGGGGCAGGTCAGCCCCAGCATTTT.

The rearrangement links TRBV7-2 to TRBJ1-4, with D tentatively TRBD1 (6 bases). V shed 4 bases and J shed 6 bases, with 9 bases lying between them. The length of the CDR3 is 13 residues. Germline V CDR1 and CDR2: SGHTA, FQGNSA. CDR3 protein: CASSYGGHEKLFF. In DNA, the CDR3 is TGTGCCAGCAGCTATGGGGGCCATGAAAAACTGTTTTTT.

This clone appeared a few times. V is TRBV7-9 and J is TRBJ1-6; D gene unclear. V was clipped by 5 bases and J by 0 bases, with 8 bases between them. CDR1 SEHNR and CDR2 FQNEAQ come from the germline V gene (reference sequence). This CDR3 comprises 15 residues. This CDR3 reads CASSLGRSYNSPLHF. DNA of the CDR3: TGTGCCAGCAGCCTAGGTCGCTCCTATAATTCACCCCTCCACTTT. Looking up the rest from reference TRBV7-9 and TRBJ1-6 gives the full variable domain: DTGVSQNPRHKITKRGQNVTFRCDPISEHNRLYWYRQTLGQGPEFLTYFQNEAQLEKSRLLSDRFSAERPKGSFSTLEIQRTEQGDSAMYLCASSLGRSYNSPLHFGNGTRLTVT.

The CDR3 DNA follows: TGCGCCAGCAGCCAAGAGTACTCCTACGAGCAGTACTTC. This translates into CASSQEYSYEQYF. V gene TRBV4-1 combines with J gene TRBJ2-7; D is ambiguous. The ends were cut back, 0 bases at V and 0 bases at J, with 3 bases in the middle. This CDR3 has 13 residues. Germline V gene sequence: CDR1 MGHRA, CDR2 YSYEKL.